These T cell receptor beta chains were read from a single sample in a study of T cells in Graves' hyperthyroidism and ophthalmopathy. TCRdb passed the multiplex PCR reads through MiXCR, listing each CDR3 protein once. The sample has tens of thousands of distinct CDR3 sequences; roughly 50% are singletons. The specimen sequenced was peripheral blood or thyroid tissue (not recorded which). The receptors here all came from a man between 18 and 29 years old with Graves' hyperthyroidism. CDR3s include the opening cysteine and the closing phenylalanine or tryptophan.

j_call v_call cdr3_aa
TRBJ1-6 TRBV25-1 CASSEYRTDNSPLHF
TRBJ1-1 TRBV7-9 CASSLPLNTEAFF
TRBJ1-1 TRBV5-1 CASSFRGQGRGMNTEAYF
TRBJ2-1 TRBV12-3/TRBV12-4 CASFGRDSRSYNEQFF
TRBJ2-7 TRBV12-3/TRBV12-4 CASSFTSGSGEQYF
TRBJ1-1 TRBV20-1 CSARVSYVTEAFF
TRBJ2-5 TRBV7-2 CASSFRQGGGETQYF
TRBJ1-1 TRBV5-6 CASSLGRWNTEAFF
TRBJ1-2 TRBV5-1 CASSLDRQKNYGYTF
TRBJ2-2 TRBV7-2 CASSLAVGRYGGELFF
TRBJ2-6 TRBV18 CASSPRDISGANVLTF
TRBJ1-2 TRBV10-3 CAIKEGSRAGNYGYTF
TRBJ1-2 TRBV7-6 CASSSHGESPGTNYGYTF
TRBJ1-5 TRBV29-1 CSVAAGGGADQPQHF
TRBJ1-1 TRBV24-1 CATSDRPGTGTEAFF
TRBJ1-5 TRBV2 CASSDPNTNYQPQHF